The source of this T cell receptor beta chain is a study of T cells after yellow fever vaccination. TCRdb called the 5' RACE reads again in MiXCR, with one record for every CDR3 protein. The sample includes a few hundred thousand distinct CDR3 sequences, around 17% of them seen just once. The germline V gene encodes CDR1 KGHDR and CDR2 SFDVKD. The CDR3 has 17 amino acids. V lost 2 bases to trimming and J lost 6 bases, with 21 bases between them. This clonotype was picked up a small number of times. Its antigen is unknown. Findings and caveats of the study: Peaking on day 5 versus 15, the secondary response was faster but weaker.

The gene calls are TRBV24-1 and TRBJ1-1; D remains ambiguous. Sample: PBMCs, taken 5 to 6 days after the first yellow fever vaccination. The clonotype was recovered from a man between 18 and 29 years old who received the YFV17D yellow fever vaccine. Here the CDR3 DNA reads TGTGCCACCAGTGATTCCCCAGGCGCCAGTGGTCGGGCTGAAGCTTTCTTT. It specifies CATSDSPGASGRAEAFF.